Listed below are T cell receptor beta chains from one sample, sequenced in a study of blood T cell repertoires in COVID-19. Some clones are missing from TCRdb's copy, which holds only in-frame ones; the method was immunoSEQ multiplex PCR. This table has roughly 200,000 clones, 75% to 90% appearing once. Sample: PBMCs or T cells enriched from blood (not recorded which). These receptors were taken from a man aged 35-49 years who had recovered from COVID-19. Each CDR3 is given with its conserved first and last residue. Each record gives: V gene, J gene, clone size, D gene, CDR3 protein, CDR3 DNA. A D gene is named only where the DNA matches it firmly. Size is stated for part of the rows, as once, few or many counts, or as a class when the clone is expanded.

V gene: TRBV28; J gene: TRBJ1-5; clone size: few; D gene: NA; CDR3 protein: CASSSPTHSNQPQHF; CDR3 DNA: TGTGCCAGCAGTTCGCCGACACATAGCAATCAGCCCCAGCATTTT
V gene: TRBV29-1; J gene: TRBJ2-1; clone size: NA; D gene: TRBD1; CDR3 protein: CSVEAPRGRGRIRDYNEQFF; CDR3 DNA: TGCAGCGTTGAAGCGCCCAGGGGCAGGGGGCGAATCCGGGACTACAATGAGCAGTTCTTC
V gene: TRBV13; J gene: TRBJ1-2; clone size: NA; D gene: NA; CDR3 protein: CASSLGRRDGYTF; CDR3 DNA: TGTGCCAGCAGCTTAGGTAGGAGGGACGGCTACACCTTC
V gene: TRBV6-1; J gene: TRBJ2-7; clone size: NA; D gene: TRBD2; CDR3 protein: CASSDPAGVLYEQYF; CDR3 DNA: TGTGCCAGCAGTGATCCAGCGGGGGTCCTCTACGAGCAGTACTTC
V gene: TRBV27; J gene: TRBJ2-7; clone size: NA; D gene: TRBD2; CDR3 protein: CASNGGRAYEQYF; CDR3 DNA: TGTGCCAGCAATGGCGGGAGGGCCTACGAGCAGTACTTC
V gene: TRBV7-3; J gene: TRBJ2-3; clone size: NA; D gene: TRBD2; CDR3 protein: CASSLGTKSTDTQYF; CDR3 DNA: TGTGCCAGCAGCTTAGGGACTAAAAGCACAGATACGCAGTATTTT
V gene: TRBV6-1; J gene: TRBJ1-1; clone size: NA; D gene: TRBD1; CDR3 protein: CASSEIGAGGNTEAFF; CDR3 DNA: TGTGCCAGCAGTGAAATAGGGGCAGGGGGGAACACTGAAGCTTTCTTT
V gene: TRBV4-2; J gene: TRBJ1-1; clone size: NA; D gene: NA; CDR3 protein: CASNFFIGGTEAFF; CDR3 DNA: TGTGCCAGCAACTTTTTTATCGGCGGAACTGAAGCTTTCTTT
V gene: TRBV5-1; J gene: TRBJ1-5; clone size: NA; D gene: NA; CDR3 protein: CASSPVGGRNQPQHF; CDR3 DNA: TGCGCCAGCAGCCCGGTGGGGGGGCGGAATCAGCCCCAGCATTTT
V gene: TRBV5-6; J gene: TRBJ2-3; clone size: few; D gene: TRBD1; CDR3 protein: CASYRGLTDTQYF; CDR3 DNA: TGTGCCAGCTACAGGGGGCTCACAGATACGCAGTATTTT
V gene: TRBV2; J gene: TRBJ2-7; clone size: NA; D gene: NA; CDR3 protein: CASTRDWNYEQYF; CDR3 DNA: TGTGCCAGCACCAGGGACTGGAACTACGAGCAGTACTTC
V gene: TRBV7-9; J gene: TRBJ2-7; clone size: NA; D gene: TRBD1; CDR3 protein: CAGWTGGGEQYF; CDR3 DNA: TGTGCAGGTTGGACAGGGGGCGGTGAGCAGTACTTC
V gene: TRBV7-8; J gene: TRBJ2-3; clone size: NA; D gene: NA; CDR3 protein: CASSPRDSSTDTQYF; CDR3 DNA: TGTGCCAGCAGCCCCCGGGACTCTAGCACAGATACGCAGTATTTT
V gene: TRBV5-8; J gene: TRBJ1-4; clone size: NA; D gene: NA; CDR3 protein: CASRKQATNEKLFF; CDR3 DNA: TGTGCCAGCAGGAAACAAGCAACTAATGAAAAACTGTTTTTT
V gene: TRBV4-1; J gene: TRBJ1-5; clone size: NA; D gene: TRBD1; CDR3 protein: CASSPLGQGVGQPQHF; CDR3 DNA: TGCGCCAGCAGCCCCCTTGGACAGGGGGTCGGACAGCCCCAGCATTTT
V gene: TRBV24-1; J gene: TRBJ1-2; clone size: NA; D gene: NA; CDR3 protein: CATSDTQTGYGYTF; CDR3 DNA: TGTGCCACCAGTGATACCCAGACGGGGTATGGCTACACCTTC
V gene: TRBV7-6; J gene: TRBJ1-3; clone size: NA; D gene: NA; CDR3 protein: CASSLSRGGGNTIYF; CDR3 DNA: TGTGCCAGCAGCTTATCTAGGGGCGGAGGAAACACCATATATTTT
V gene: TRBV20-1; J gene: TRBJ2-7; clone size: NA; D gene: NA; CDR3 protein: CSASQTRGSYEQYF; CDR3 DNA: TGCAGTGCTAGTCAGACGCGGGGTTCCTACGAGCAGTACTTC
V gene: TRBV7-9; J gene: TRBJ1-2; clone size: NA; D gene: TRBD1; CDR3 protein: CASSGQGSPNYGYTF; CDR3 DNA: TGTGCCAGCAGCGGACAGGGGTCCCCTAACTATGGCTACACCTTC
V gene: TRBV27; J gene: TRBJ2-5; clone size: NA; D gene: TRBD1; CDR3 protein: CASSPDRGRSVETQYF; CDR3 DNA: TGTGCCAGCAGTCCTGACAGGGGGCGATCTGTAGAGACCCAGTACTTC
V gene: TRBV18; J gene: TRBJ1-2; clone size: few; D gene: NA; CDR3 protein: CASSPGPGLYGYTF; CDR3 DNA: TGTGCCAGCTCACCAGGGCCTGGACTATATGGCTACACCTTC
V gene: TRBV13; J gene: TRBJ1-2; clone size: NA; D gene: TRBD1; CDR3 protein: CASRDTLTGGNGYTF; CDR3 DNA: TGTGCCAGCAGGGATACCTTGACAGGGGGGAATGGCTACACCTTC
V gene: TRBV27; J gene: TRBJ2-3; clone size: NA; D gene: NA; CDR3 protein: CASSRSKGADTQYF; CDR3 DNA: TGTGCCAGCAGCCGATCGAAGGGGGCAGATACGCAGTATTTT
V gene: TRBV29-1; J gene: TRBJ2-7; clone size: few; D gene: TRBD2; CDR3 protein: CSVEVAGERAYEQYF; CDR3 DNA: TGCAGCGTTGAAGTTGCGGGGGAGAGGGCTTACGAGCAGTACTTC
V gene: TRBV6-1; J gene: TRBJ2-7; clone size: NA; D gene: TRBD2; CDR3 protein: CASSEVASGRWSYEQYF; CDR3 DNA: TGTGCCAGCAGTGAGGTGGCAAGCGGGAGGTGGTCCTACGAGCAGTACTTC
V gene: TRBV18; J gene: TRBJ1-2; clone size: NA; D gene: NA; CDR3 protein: CASSPGRMYGYTF; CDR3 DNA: TGTGCCAGCTCACCGGGCAGGATGTATGGCTACACCTTC
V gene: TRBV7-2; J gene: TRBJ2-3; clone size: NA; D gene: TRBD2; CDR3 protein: CASSSLAGALYTQYF; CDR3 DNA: TGTGCCAGCAGCTCGCTAGCGGGGGCCCTTTATACGCAGTATTTT
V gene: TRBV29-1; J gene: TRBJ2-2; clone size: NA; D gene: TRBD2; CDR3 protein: CSAAKRGANTGELFF; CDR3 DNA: TGCAGCGCTGCGAAGCGGGGCGCGAACACCGGGGAGCTGTTTTTT
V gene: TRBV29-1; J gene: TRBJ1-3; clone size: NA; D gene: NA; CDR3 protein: CSVLGGTSGNTIYF; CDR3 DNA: TGCAGCGTCCTTGGAGGCACCTCTGGAAACACCATATATTTT
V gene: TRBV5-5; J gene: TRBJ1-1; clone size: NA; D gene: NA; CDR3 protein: CASRPQGIGDTEAFF; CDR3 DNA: TGTGCCAGCAGACCACAGGGAATCGGCGACACTGAAGCTTTCTTT
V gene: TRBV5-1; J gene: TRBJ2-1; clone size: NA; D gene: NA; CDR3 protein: CASSLSYGGPVNEQFF; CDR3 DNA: TGCGCCAGCAGCTTGTCGTACGGGGGGCCAGTCAATGAGCAGTTCTTC
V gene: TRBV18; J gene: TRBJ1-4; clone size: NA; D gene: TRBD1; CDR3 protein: CASSLAGTEGLFF; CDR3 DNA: TGTGCCAGCTCACTTGCCGGGACAGAAGGACTGTTTTTT
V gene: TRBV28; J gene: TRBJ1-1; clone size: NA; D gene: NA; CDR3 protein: CASSQSGWTEAFF; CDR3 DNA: TGTGCCAGCAGTCAATCGGGGTGGACTGAAGCTTTCTTT
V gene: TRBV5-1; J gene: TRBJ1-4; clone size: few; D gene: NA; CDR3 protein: CASSLEILGAGEKLFF; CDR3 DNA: TGCGCCAGCAGCTTGGAAATTCTGGGGGCGGGTGAAAAACTGTTTTTT
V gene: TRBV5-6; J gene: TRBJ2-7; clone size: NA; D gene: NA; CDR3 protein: CASSPIARGGEQYF; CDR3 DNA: TGTGCCAGCAGCCCGATAGCTCGAGGGGGCGAGCAGTACTTC
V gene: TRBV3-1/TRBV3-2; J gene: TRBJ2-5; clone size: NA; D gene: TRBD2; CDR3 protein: CASSRTNPRLAGLQETQYF; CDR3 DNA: TGTGCCAGCAGCCGAACCAATCCTCGACTAGCGGGCTTACAAGAGACCCAGTACTTC
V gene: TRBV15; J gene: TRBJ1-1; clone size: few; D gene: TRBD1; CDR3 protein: CATSRPPGQPLNTEAFF; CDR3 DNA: TGTGCCACCAGCCGTCCGCCGGGACAGCCTCTGAACACTGAAGCTTTCTTT
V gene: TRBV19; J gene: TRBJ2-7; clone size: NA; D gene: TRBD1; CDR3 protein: CATCPTGAYEQYF; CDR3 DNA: TGTGCCACCTGTCCGACAGGGGCCTACGAGCAGTACTTC
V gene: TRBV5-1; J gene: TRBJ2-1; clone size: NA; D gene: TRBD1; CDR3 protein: CASSNRDRGDYEQFF; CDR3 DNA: TGCGCCAGCAGCAACCGGGACAGGGGAGACTATGAGCAGTTCTTC
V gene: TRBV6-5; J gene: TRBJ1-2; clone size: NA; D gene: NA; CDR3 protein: CASRQTANYGYTF; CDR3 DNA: TGTGCCAGCAGACAAACAGCTAACTATGGCTACACCTTC
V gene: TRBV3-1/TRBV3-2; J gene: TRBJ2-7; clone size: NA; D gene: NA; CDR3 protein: CASSPRLVGEQYF; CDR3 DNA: TGTGCCAGCAGCCCCCGACTAGTGGGCGAGCAGTACTTC
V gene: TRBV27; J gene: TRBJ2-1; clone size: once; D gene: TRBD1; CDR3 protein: CASSPGQGARGEQFF; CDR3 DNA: TGTGCCAGCAGTCCAGGACAGGGGGCTAGGGGTGAGCAGTTCTTC
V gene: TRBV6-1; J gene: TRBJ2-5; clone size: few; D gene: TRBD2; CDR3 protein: CASSEFPGGLETQYF; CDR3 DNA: TGTGCCAGCAGTGAATTCCCGGGGGGGCTTGAGACCCAGTACTTC
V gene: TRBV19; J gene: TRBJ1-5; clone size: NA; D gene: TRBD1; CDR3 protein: CASRLDRGQPQHF; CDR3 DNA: TGTGCCAGTAGGTTGGACAGGGGTCAGCCCCAGCATTTT
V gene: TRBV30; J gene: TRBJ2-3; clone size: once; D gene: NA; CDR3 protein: CAWSVQSSSTDTQYF; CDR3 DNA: TGTGCCTGGAGTGTACAATCTAGCAGCACAGATACGCAGTATTTT
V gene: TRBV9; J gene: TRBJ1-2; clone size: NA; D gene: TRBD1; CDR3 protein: CASSVVDRGDGYTF; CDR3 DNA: TGTGCCAGCAGCGTAGTGGACAGGGGGGATGGCTACACCTTC
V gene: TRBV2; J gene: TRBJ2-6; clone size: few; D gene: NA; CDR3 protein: CASSPRSSGANVLTF; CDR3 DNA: TGTGCCAGCAGTCCTCGTAGCTCTGGGGCCAACGTCCTGACTTTC
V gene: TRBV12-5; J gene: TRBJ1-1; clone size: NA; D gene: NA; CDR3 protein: CASGTTGEAFF; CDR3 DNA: TGTGCTAGTGGTACGACAGGCGAAGCTTTCTTT
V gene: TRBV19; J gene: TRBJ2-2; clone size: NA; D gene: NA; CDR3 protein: CASSRDSNTGELFF; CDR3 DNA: TGTGCCAGTAGCCGCGACAGCAACACCGGGGAGCTGTTTTTT
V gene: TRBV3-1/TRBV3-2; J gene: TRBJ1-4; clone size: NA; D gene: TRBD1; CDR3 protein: CASSQGQGFGEKLFF; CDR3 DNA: TGTGCCAGCAGCCAGGGACAGGGGTTTGGGGAAAAACTGTTTTTT
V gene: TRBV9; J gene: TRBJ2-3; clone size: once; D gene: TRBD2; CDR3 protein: CASSALAGPGTDTQYF; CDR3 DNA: TGTGCCAGCAGCGCACTAGCGGGACCAGGAACGGATACGCAGTATTTT
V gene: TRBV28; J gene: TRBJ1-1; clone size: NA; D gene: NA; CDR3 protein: CASSFTVTEAFF; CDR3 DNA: TGTGCCAGCAGTTTTACAGTGACTGAAGCTTTCTTT
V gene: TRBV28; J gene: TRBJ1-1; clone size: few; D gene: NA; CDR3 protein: CASSPPPRGATEAFF; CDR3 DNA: TGTGCCAGCAGTCCCCCGCCCAGGGGAGCCACTGAAGCTTTCTTT